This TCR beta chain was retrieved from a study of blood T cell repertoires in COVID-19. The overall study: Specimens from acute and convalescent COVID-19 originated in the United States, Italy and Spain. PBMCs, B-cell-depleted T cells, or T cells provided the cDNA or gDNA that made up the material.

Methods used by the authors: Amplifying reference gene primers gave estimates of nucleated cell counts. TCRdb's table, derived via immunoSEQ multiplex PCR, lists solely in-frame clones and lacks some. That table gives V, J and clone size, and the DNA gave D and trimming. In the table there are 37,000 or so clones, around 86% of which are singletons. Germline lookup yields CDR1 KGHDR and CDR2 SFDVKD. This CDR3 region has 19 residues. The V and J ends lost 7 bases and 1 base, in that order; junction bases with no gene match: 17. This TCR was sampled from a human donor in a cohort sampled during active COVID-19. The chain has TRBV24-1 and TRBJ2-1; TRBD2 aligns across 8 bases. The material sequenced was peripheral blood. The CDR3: CATSPKERGIHDSYNEQFF. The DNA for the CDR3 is TGTGCCACCAGCCCGAAGGAGCGGGGGATTCACGATTCCTACAATGAGCAGTTCTTC.